The clone carrying this T cell receptor (beta chain) was counted between two and nine times. This sample includes further DNA sequences coding for the same CDR3. The entry originates in a study of blood T cell repertoires in COVID-19. Overall study context: Both acute and convalescent COVID-19 samples were obtained from the United States, Italy and Spain. Sources were T cells, B-cell-depleted T cells, or PBMCs; the material itself was cDNA or gDNA.

In the authors' methods: Using reference gene primer amplification, nucleated cell counts were estimated. Assay: immunoSEQ multiplex PCR; the TCRdb copy retains only in-frame clones and omits some. V and J calls and clone size are as listed in that table; D and trimming were resolved from the DNA. The sample lists under 350,000 clones; 80% to 90% were seen once. J gave up 2 bases and V 6 bases, and 4 bases lay outside the gene matches. The CDR3 spans 15 residues. CDR1 and CDR2 (germline): KGHSH, LQKENI. The rearrangement links TRBV18 to TRBJ1-5, with 10 bases matching TRBD1. This TCR was sampled from a man between 35 and 55 years old with acute or convalescent COVID-19. Specimen: peripheral blood. DNA for the CDR3: TGTGCCAGCTCCCGGGACAGGGGTGGCAATCAGCCCCAGCATTTT. Residues: CASSRDRGGNQPQHF.